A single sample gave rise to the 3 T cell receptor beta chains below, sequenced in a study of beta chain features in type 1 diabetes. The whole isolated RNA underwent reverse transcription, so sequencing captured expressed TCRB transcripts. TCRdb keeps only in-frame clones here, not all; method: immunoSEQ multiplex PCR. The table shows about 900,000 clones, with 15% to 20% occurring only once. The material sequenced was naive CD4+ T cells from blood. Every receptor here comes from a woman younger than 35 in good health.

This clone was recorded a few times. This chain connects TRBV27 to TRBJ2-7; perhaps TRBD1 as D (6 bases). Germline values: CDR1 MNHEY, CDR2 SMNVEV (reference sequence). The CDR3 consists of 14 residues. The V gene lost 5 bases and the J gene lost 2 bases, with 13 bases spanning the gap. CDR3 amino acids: CASSPTGLTYEQYF. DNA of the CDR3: TGTGCCAGCAGTCCCACAGGGCTCACCTACGAGCAGTACTTC.

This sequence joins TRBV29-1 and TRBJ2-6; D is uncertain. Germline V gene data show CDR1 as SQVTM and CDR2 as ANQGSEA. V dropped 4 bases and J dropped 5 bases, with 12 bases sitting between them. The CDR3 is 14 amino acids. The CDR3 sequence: CSVVAGRRANVLTF. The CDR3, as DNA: TGCAGCGTTGTAGCTGGAAGGAGGGCCAACGTCCTGACTTTC.

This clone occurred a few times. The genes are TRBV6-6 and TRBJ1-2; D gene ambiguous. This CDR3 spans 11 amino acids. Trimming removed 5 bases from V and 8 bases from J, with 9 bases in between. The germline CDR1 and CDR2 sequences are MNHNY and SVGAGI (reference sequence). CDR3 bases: TGTGCCAGCAGTCAAGAAGGAGGCTACACCTTC. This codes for CASSQEGGYTF.